The source of this T cell receptor beta chain is a study of OX40 agonist ivuxolimab in advanced cancers. For the study at large: The patients received ivuxolimab by intravenous route every 2 weeks at 0.01 to 10 mg/kg. Three patients, one with hepatocellular carcinoma and two with cutaneous melanoma, achieved partial responses.

CDR1 is MNHEY, CDR2 SVGAGI, per germline. The CDR3 is 16 amino acids. The ends lost 2 bases at V and 3 bases at J; junction bases unmatched: 10. A remark on this clone: The antigen remains undetermined.

Assay: immunoSEQ multiplex PCR; the TCRdb copy retains only in-frame clones and omits some. The sample lists about 53,000 clones; about 88% were seen once. General study results and limits: Partial responders dosed at 0.1-3.0 mg/kg displayed clonal expansion ranking among the lowest.

This receptor was obtained from an adult with an advanced solid tumor such as melanoma, head and neck, liver or kidney cancer. Sequenced material: CD4+ or CD8+ T cells sorted from blood, taken in a trial of the OX40 agonist ivuxolimab. This chain connects TRBV6-5 to TRBJ2-7; 7 positions match TRBD1. CDR3 sequence (DNA): TGTGCCAGCAGTTACAAGCGGTCAGGGGGTTACTACGAGCAGTACTTC. It codes for CASSYKRSGGYYEQYF.